This T cell receptor (beta chain) originates from a study of T-cell reconstitution after alpha-beta-depleted transplantation in children. Unique molecular identifiers were incorporated when the TCRbeta library was constructed. TCRdb itself ran the PCR reads through MiXCR, one entry per CDR3 protein. The sample holds around 500,000 distinct CDR3 sequences, under 15% seen once. This clonotype was observed a few times. The germline gives CDR1 LGHNA, CDR2 YSLEER. V dropped 1 base and J dropped 4; count of bases not matched to a gene: 7. This CDR3 contains 15 residues. V is TRBV4-3 and J is TRBJ2-7, with TRBD2 matching 7 bases. The source material was PBMCs from the stem cell graft donor, sampled from the stem cell graft. The clonotype comes from a human donor who donated a stem cell graft to a child with combined immunodeficiency. CDR3 protein: CASSQGLGGEYEQYF. CDR3 in DNA: TGCGCCAGCAGCCAAGGACTGGGGGGGGAGTACGAGCAGTACTTC.